Following are 25 T cell receptor beta chains from one sample sequenced in a study of beta chain features in type 1 diabetes (dated by TCRdb to 2016 to 2018). For these receptors, no antigen is known. General findings and caveats noted by the study authors: Type 1 diabetes patients showed a moderate but significant shortening of TCRB CDR3 length in all four CD4+ subsets.

The library was made by the immunoSEQ multiplex PCR assay. The entire isolated RNA was reverse transcribed using the High Capacity cDNA Reverse Transcription Kit, and thus expressed TCRB transcripts were sequenced. Sourced from immuneACCESS, this table was stored by TCRdb with only in-frame sequences that have V and J called. A share of the clones is absent; for the studies checked, an unresolved V gene accounts for under half, and the remainder has no known explanation. In all, the sample holds 330,000 or so clones, and roughly 12% of those were seen once. The ten most abundant clones make up 0.008% to 0.011% of the sample. Sequencing was done on a sample of naive CD4+ T cells from blood. The sample's cell subset or site label, in plain terms: true naive CD4+ T cells. The receptor set was obtained from a woman under 30 with type 1 diabetes.

This clone was observed a handful of times. This sequence joins TRBV7-3 and TRBJ2-1; 13 positions agree with TRBD2. The CDR3 runs to 16 residues. The V gene end was trimmed by 4 bases and the J gene end by 6 bases; junction bases not matched to a gene: 6. Germline V gene lookup returns CDR1 SGHTA and CDR2 FQGTGA. CDR3 sequence reads: CASSSTGTSGINEQFF. The CDR3 nucleotides are TGTGCCAGCAGCTCGACCGGGACTAGCGGGATCAATGAGCAGTTCTTC.

This clone was detected a few times. The V gene is TRBV7-2, the J gene TRBJ2-1, with 10 bases matching TRBD1. Germline values: CDR1 SGHTA, CDR2 FQGNSA. The CDR3 consists of 16 residues. V was clipped by 5 bases and J by 4 bases; unmatched bases: 8. The DNA of the CDR3 is TGTGCCAGCAGCCGACAGGGGGCAACACAGTACAATGAGCAGTTCTTC. Encoded protein: CASSRQGATQYNEQFF.

CDR3 bases: TGTGCCACCAGCAGGGACTTTGGCGGCTACTACGAGCAGTACTTC. It is translated as CATSRDFGGYYEQYF. The chain carries TRBV15 and TRBJ2-7; D is perhaps TRBD2 (5 bases). The ends were cut back, 3 bases at V and 3 bases at J, with 15 bases in the middle. Looked up from germline, CDR1 is LNHNV and CDR2 is YYDKDF (reference sequence). CDR3 length: 15 residues.

The chain is built from TRBV11-2 and TRBJ2-1; D unresolved. The V gene's germline CDR1 is SGHAT and CDR2 FQNNGV. Trimming removed 0 bases from V and 8 bases from J, with 11 bases in between. The length of the CDR3 is 14 residues. CDR3: CASSLDLPGYEQFF. The CDR3 DNA follows: TGTGCCAGCAGCTTAGATTTGCCGGGTTATGAGCAGTTCTTC.

The chain has TRBV7-2 and TRBJ2-7; 10 bases map to TRBD1. Germline V gene lookup returns CDR1 SGHTA and CDR2 FQGNSA. The CDR3 sequence is 13 residues long. After removal of 5 bases from V and 6 bases from J, the junction contained 4 bases not matched to a gene. For the CDR3, the DNA is TGTGCCAGCAGCGCGGACAGGGGGGGCGAGCAGTACTTC. Amino acid sequence: CASSADRGGEQYF.

CDR3 amino acids: CAIPADRETPDTQYF. The CDR3 DNA reads TGTGCCATCCCGGCGGACAGGGAAACTCCAGATACGCAGTATTTT. The V call is TRBV28, the J call TRBJ2-3, with 8 positions matching TRBD1. The junction had 13 bases not matched to a gene; V was cut back by 10 bases and J by 4 bases. The germline V gene encodes CDR1 MDHEN and CDR2 SYDVKM. There are 15 residues in the CDR3.

This clone has only a few counts. The V gene is TRBV6-6, the J gene TRBJ2-7; the match to TRBD1 covers 7 bases. The length of the CDR3 is 16 residues. Germline CDR1 and CDR2: MNHNY and SVGAGI (reference sequence). The V and J ends lost 5 bases and 0 bases, in that order; junction bases with no gene match: 10. The CDR3 nucleotides are TGTGCCAGCAGTAAAACAGGGGTGGCGTCCTCCTACGAGCAGTACTTC. Translating gives CASSKTGVASSYEQYF.

This chain uses TRBV7-2 with TRBJ2-5; D may be TRBD2 (5 bases). The V gene lost 3 bases and the J gene lost 5 bases, with 7 bases spanning the gap. Per germline, CDR1 SGHTA and CDR2 FQGNSA. The CDR3 extends over 12 amino acids. Here the CDR3 reads CASSFSSETQYF. The CDR3, as DNA: TGTGCCAGCAGCTTCTCTAGCGAGACCCAGTACTTC.

This clone was seen only a few times. The genes are TRBV14 and TRBJ2-1, with D possibly being TRBD1 (7 bases). Germline lookup yields CDR1 SGHDN and CDR2 FVKESK. The CDR3 sequence is 17 residues long. With 2 bases removed from V and 5 bases from J, the gap between germline ends came to 19 bases. In nucleotides, the CDR3 is TGTGCCAGCAGCCAACCGCGGGACAGTATAGGGCACAATGAGCAGTTCTTC. Translating gives CASSQPRDSIGHNEQFF.

This clone has just a few counts. The genes are TRBV7-2 and TRBJ2-1; D not certain. V dropped 0 bases and J dropped 9 bases, with 9 bases sitting between them. The V gene's germline CDR1 is SGHTA and CDR2 FQGNSA. This CDR3 region has 13 residues. Here the CDR3 reads CASSLAERGEQFF. The DNA of the CDR3 is TGTGCCAGCAGCTTAGCGGAAAGAGGTGAGCAGTTCTTC. Combining the CDR3 with reference TRBV7-2 and TRBJ2-1 gives the whole variable domain GAGVSQSPSNKVTEKGKDVELRCDPISGHTALYWYRQSLGQGLEFLIYFQGNSAPDKSGLPSDRFSAERTGGSVSTLTIQRTQQEDSAVYLCASSLAERGEQFFGPGTRLTVL.

This clone was detected only a few times. The chain links TRBV28 to TRBJ2-7; 9 bases align to TRBD2. Germline assignment: CDR1 MDHEN and CDR2 SYDVKM. The V gene end was trimmed by 4 bases and the J gene end by 2 bases; junction bases not matched to a gene: 9. CDR3 length equals 16 residues. CDR3 bases: TGTGCCAGCAGTTACCTAGTAGCGGGGGCGGCCTACGAGCAGTACTTC. Its translation: CASSYLVAGAAYEQYF.

The CDR3 region is CASSFKLQGEQYF. The CDR3 nucleotides read TGTGCCAGCAGCTTTAAGTTACAGGGGGAGCAGTACTTC. The chain uses TRBV7-9 and TRBJ2-7, with TRBD1 matching 7 bases. Germline CDR1 reads SEHNR; CDR2 reads FQNEAQ (reference sequence). The CDR3 runs 13 residues. V trimming: 3 bases; J trimming: 7 bases; junction bases outside the gene matches: 6.

The chain has TRBV2 and TRBJ1-1; no clear D gene. CDR1 is SNHLY and CDR2 is FYNNEI in the germline V gene. The V end lost 6 bases, the J end lost 4 bases, and 12 bases lay between the germline ends. The CDR3 length is 13 residues. CDR3 region: CASRREAGTEAFF. In DNA form, the CDR3 reads TGTGCCAGCAGGAGGGAAGCCGGCACTGAAGCTTTCTTT. Drawing the rest from reference TRBV2 and TRBJ1-1, the complete variable domain is EPEVTQTPSHQVTQMGQEVILRCVPISNHLYFYWYRQILGQKVEFLVSFYNNEISEKSEIFDDQFSVERPDGSNFTLKIRSTKLEDSAMYFCASRREAGTEAFFGQGTRLTVV.

The chain has TRBV10-3 and TRBJ1-3, with D perhaps matching TRBD1 (5 bases). Between the trimmed V and J ends, which lost 4 bases and 7 bases, there was a span of 14 bases. The CDR3 runs 14 residues. From germline, CDR1 is ENHRY and CDR2 SYGVKD. As DNA, the CDR3 is TGTGCCATCAGTGGGATGGGGACTGACAACACCATATATTTT. This encodes CAISGMGTDNTIYF.

The chain is built from TRBV9 and TRBJ2-7; 9 positions agree with TRBD2. Germline values: CDR1 SGDLS, CDR2 YYNGEE. V gave up 3 bases and J gave up 1 base; unmatched junction bases: 2. The CDR3 is 14 amino acids. The CDR3 sequence is CASSGSGSSYEQYF. CDR3 in DNA: TGTGCCAGCAGCGGTAGCGGGAGTTCCTACGAGCAGTACTTC.

The chain has TRBV10-3 and TRBJ1-2; 7 bases are a match to TRBD1. After removal of 6 bases from V and 2 bases from J, the junction contained 9 bases not matched to a gene. Germline V gene sequence: CDR1 ENHRY, CDR2 SYGVKD. This CDR3 is 15 amino acids long. CDR3 loop: CAIRRYPGQNYGYTF. CDR3 bases: TGTGCCATCAGGAGATATCCGGGACAGAACTATGGCTACACCTTC.

This chain joins TRBV5-1 and TRBJ2-5, with 9 positions matching TRBD1. Germline CDR1 reads SGHRS; CDR2 reads YFSETQ. The V gene end was trimmed by 0 bases and the J gene end by 3 bases; junction bases not matched to a gene: 3. This CDR3 has 15 amino acids. The CDR3 here is CASSLARTGEETQYF. The CDR3 DNA reads TGCGCCAGCAGCTTGGCCAGGACAGGGGAAGAGACCCAGTACTTC.

The chain links TRBV29-1 to TRBJ1-5; D ambiguous. CDR3 length equals 14 residues. Germline assignment: CDR1 SQVTM and CDR2 ANQGSEA. Trimming left V 4 bases short and J 4 bases short, with 14 bases between. CDR3 in DNA: TGCAGCGTTGTAACCCCCAACAGAAATCAGCCCCAGCATTTT. Its translation is CSVVTPNRNQPQHF. Variable domain in full (rest from reference TRBV29-1 and TRBJ1-5): SAVISQKPSRDICQRGTSLTIQCQVDSQVTMMFWYRQQPGQSLTLIATANQGSEATYESGFVIDKFPISRPNLTFSTLTVSNMSPEDSSIYLCSVVTPNRNQPQHFGDGTRLSIL.

This clone has a handful of counts. This chain uses TRBV29-1 with TRBJ2-4, with a possible D match to TRBD2 (7 bases). Germline values: CDR1 SQVTM, CDR2 ANQGSEA. This CDR3 is built from 16 residues. V gave up 3 bases and J gave up 8 bases, with 23 bases separating them. CDR3 DNA: TGCAGCGTTGAGTGGCGGCAGGGGAGGGGGAGCGACATTCAGTACTTC. This gives the protein CSVEWRQGRGSDIQYF.

In its sample, this clone was seen a few times. This rearrangement joins TRBV5-4 to TRBJ2-6; TRBD2 aligns across 7 bases. The CDR3 extends over 15 amino acids. The V segment lost 10 bases and the J segment 4 bases; nucleotides outside the gene matches: 11. Germline-derived CDR1 and CDR2 are SGHNT and YYREEE (reference sequence). For the CDR3, the DNA is TGTGCCGACGGGGGAGGGCCGCCCGGGGCCAACGTCCTGACTTTC. It translates to CADGGGPPGANVLTF.

This clone was recorded a few times. The CDR3 protein is CASSVEGGGYEQYF. In nucleotides, the CDR3 is TGTGCCAGCAGCGTTGAGGGCGGTGGGTACGAGCAGTACTTC. The chain combines TRBV9 with TRBJ2-7, with D tentatively TRBD2 (5 bases). V lost 2 bases to trimming and J lost 4 bases, with 13 bases between them. This CDR3 is built from 14 residues. Germline V gives CDR1 SGDLS, CDR2 YYNGEE.

This clone was recorded a few times. This chain uses TRBV20-1 with TRBJ1-2; 7 bases match TRBD1. Per germline, CDR1 DFQATT and CDR2 SNEGSKA (reference sequence). With V trimmed by 3 bases and J by 7 bases, 2 bases remained unmatched. This CDR3 contains 11 residues. This CDR3 reads CSARGDSGYTF. For the CDR3, the DNA is TGCAGTGCTAGGGGGGACAGTGGCTACACCTTC.

The chain has TRBV27 and TRBJ2-1, with 7 bases that match TRBD2. The germline CDR1 and CDR2 sequences are MNHEY and SMNVEV (reference sequence). With 5 bases clipped from V and 4 bases from J, the junction kept 5 bases outside the gene matches. This CDR3 contains 14 residues. The DNA for the CDR3 is TGTGCCAGCAGTCTCGAGGGAGGGTACAATGAGCAGTTCTTC. It yields the protein CASSLEGGYNEQFF.

This clone was counted a few times. This chain joins TRBV30 and TRBJ2-5; TRBD2 aligns across 7 bases. The V segment lost 1 base and the J segment 5 bases; nucleotides outside the gene matches: 4. The V gene's germline CDR1 is GTSNPN and CDR2 SVGIG (reference sequence). This CDR3 has 13 residues. The CDR3 DNA sequence: TGTGCCTGGAGTGCCGGGGGGTGGGAGACCCAGTACTTC. This sequence encodes CAWSAGGWETQYF.

The chain couples TRBV30 to TRBJ2-1; 14 bases are a match to TRBD2. Germline CDR1 GTSNPN, CDR2 SVGIG (reference sequence). This CDR3 has 17 amino acids. V lost 2 bases, J lost 7 bases, and 10 bases stayed unmatched. CDR3 nucleotide sequence: TGTGCCTGGAGTCCCCCTGGACTAGCGGGAGGAGGTAATGAGCAGTTCTTC. Its translation is CAWSPPGLAGGGNEQFF.